This TCR beta chain came from a study of blood T cell repertoires in COVID-19. Germline CDR1 and CDR2: LNHDA and SQIVND (reference sequence). Trimming stripped 4 bases from V and 1 base from J, with 14 bases between. This CDR3 comprises 16 residues. The method was immunoSEQ multiplex PCR; TCRdb's version includes in-frame clones alone and lacks a portion of them. The table includes fewer than 300,000 clones, about 87% detected once. Source material: PBMCs or T cells enriched from blood (not recorded which). The chain couples TRBV19 to TRBJ1-3, with D possibly TRBD1 on 6 matching bases. This clonotype originated in a woman in her thirties or forties with acute COVID-19. The CDR3 protein is CASSNLGGPSGNTIYF. CDR3 nucleotide sequence: TGTGCCAGTAGTAACCTTGGGGGCCCTTCTGGAAACACCATATATTTT.